The next 25 T cell receptor beta chains were all read from a single sample in a study of graft-versus-host responses after intestinal transplantation. The repertoire was sequenced with immunoSEQ multiplex PCR; TCRdb's copy has only in-frame clones and lacks some. The table shows about 16,000 clones, with approximately 89% occurring only once. The input for sequencing was PBMCs, taken roughly 110 days after intestinal transplant. The receptors were gathered from a human patient who received an intestinal transplant, so some T cells may come from the graft donor.

The rearrangement links TRBV6-4 to TRBJ1-5; D gene uncertain. The CDR3 spans 18 residues. The V end lost 8 bases, the J end lost 0 bases, and 23 bases lay between the germline ends. In germline, CDR1 is MRHNA, CDR2 SNTAGT. The CDR3 spells CASPHGPRGPYSNQPQHF. CDR3 DNA sequence: TGTGCCAGCCCCCATGGACCGCGTGGCCCTTATAGCAATCAGCCCCAGCATTTT.

Concerning this clone itself: At one of its ends the junction is not consistent with the germline gene, which may arise from a read error. This chain connects TRBV9 to TRBJ2-1; 11 bases match TRBD2. The length of the CDR3 is 16 residues. Germline V gene sequence: CDR1 SGDLS, CDR2 YYNGEE. The CDR3 spells CASGVEISGRAAEQFF. CDR3 in DNA: TGTGCCAGCGGCGTAGAAATTAGCGGGAGGGCCGCTGAGCAGTTCTTC.

This chain uses TRBV7-3 with TRBJ2-3; D may be TRBD2 (7 bases). Trimming took 4 bases from V and 1 from J, leaving 12 bases between them. The length of the CDR3 is 15 residues. CDR1 is SGHTA and CDR2 is FQGTGA in the germline V gene. CDR3 sequence reads: CASSSRGGGTDTQYF. Here the CDR3 DNA reads TGTGCCAGCAGCTCCCGAGGGGGGGGCACAGATACGCAGTATTTT.

V gene TRBV25-1 combines with J gene TRBJ2-7; D might be TRBD1 (5 bases). V gave up 4 bases and J gave up 2 bases, with 12 bases separating them. The CDR3 loop spans 14 amino acids. Looked up from germline, CDR1 is MGHDK and CDR2 is SYGVNS. The CDR3, as DNA: TGTGCCAGCAGTGGTGAGGACAACACCTACGAGCAGTACTTC. Its translation is CASSGEDNTYEQYF.

The chain has TRBV27 and TRBJ1-2, with D hard to call. With 3 bases removed from V and 0 bases from J, the gap between germline ends came to 8 bases. The CDR3 consists of 14 residues. The germline CDR1 and CDR2 sequences are MNHEY and SMNVEV (reference sequence). The DNA of the CDR3 is TGTGCCAGCAGTTTCAGATCAGCTAACTATGGCTACACCTTC. Translated, it gives CASSFRSANYGYTF.

The chain links TRBV5-1 to TRBJ2-1, with 16 positions matching TRBD2. V shed 4 bases, J shed 8 bases, and the junction held 6 bases outside the gene matches. CDR1 and CDR2 (germline): SGHRS, YFSETQ. The CDR3 runs to 16 residues. Here the CDR3 DNA reads TGCGCCAGCAGCAGACAGGGACTAGCGGGAGGGGATGAGCAGTTCTTC. Translated, it gives CASSRQGLAGGDEQFF.

The genes are TRBV6-1 and TRBJ1-5; unclear D gene. The V end lost 3 bases, the J end lost 7 bases, and 13 bases lay between the germline ends. The CDR3 extends over 14 amino acids. CDR1 is MNHNS and CDR2 is SASEGT in the germline V gene. This chain's CDR3 is CASSDDGPSQPQHF. The CDR3 DNA follows: TGTGCCAGCAGTGACGACGGCCCCAGCCAGCCCCAGCATTTT.

The J gene is TRBJ2-5, the V gene TRBV4-1, with D perhaps assigned TRBD1 or TRBD2 (5 bases each). The DNA end is more similar to TRBJ2-7, so the J call may be wrong. Germline V CDR1 and CDR2: MGHRA, YSYEKL. The CDR3 covers 15 residues. CDR3 DNA sequence: TGCGCCAGCAGCCAAGGCGAGGGGCGGGCCTACGAGCAGTACTTC. The encoded protein is CASSQGEGRAYEQYF.

The chain combines TRBV30 with TRBJ2-1; 7 bases line up with TRBD2. V was pared by 5 bases and J by 0 bases, with 4 bases of the junction left unmatched. This CDR3 is 14 amino acids long. The germline gives CDR1 GTSNPN, CDR2 SVGIG (reference sequence). The CDR3 here is CAWVAGSSYNEQFF. The CDR3 coding sequence is TGTGCCTGGGTAGCGGGCAGCTCCTACAATGAGCAGTTCTTC.

The chain uses TRBV27 and TRBJ2-1, with no clear D. The CDR3 consists of 13 residues. Germline V lookup: CDR1 MNHEY, CDR2 SMNVEV (reference sequence). The ends were cut back, 3 bases at V and 6 bases at J, with 9 bases in the middle. The CDR3 protein is CASSFSRFNEQFF. CDR3 nucleotides: TGTGCCAGCAGTTTTTCGAGATTCAATGAGCAGTTCTTC.

The CDR3 loop is CASSRGTGGHEQYF. The DNA of the CDR3 is TGTGCCAGCAGCCGAGGGACAGGGGGCCACGAGCAGTACTTC. The rearrangement uses TRBV7-9 and TRBJ2-7, with 12 bases identical to TRBD1. Trimming at V came to 5 bases and at J to 5 bases, leaving 4 bases not matched to a gene. Looked up from germline, CDR1 is SEHNR and CDR2 is FQNEAQ (reference sequence). This CDR3 has 14 amino acids.

The chain links TRBV27 to TRBJ2-7; D may match TRBD1 or TRBD2 (6 bases each). Trimming removed 4 bases at V and 3 bases at J, with 16 bases between. The CDR3 has 15 residues. Germline lookup yields CDR1 MNHEY and CDR2 SMNVEV (reference sequence). Here the CDR3 reads CASSSFGGRVYEQYF. CDR3 DNA: TGTGCCAGCAGTTCCTTCGGGGGCAGGGTCTACGAGCAGTACTTC.

This chain connects TRBV7-6 to TRBJ2-5; 9 bases agree with TRBD1. TRBJ2-7 explains the end of the DNA better; the J call may be wrong. In germline, CDR1 is SGHVS, CDR2 FNYEAQ. The CDR3 has 13 amino acids. The chain's CDR3 is CASSPGQGYEQYF. CDR3 coding DNA: TGTGCCAGCAGCCCGGGACAGGGATACGAGCAGTACTTC.

A remark on this clone: The same CDR3 arises from other DNA sequences in this sample as well. V gene TRBV13 combines with J gene TRBJ1-2, with 8 bases identical to TRBD1. The CDR3 length is 14 residues. The V segment lost 1 base and the J segment 5 bases; nucleotides outside the gene matches: 3. CDR1 and CDR2 (germline): PRHDT, FYEKMQ (reference sequence). DNA of the CDR3: TGTGCCAGCAGCTTAGAGGGACAGGCTTATGGCTACACCTTC. Its protein product is CASSLEGQAYGYTF.

The CDR3 nucleotides are TGTGCCAGCAGCTTAGCTCTAGCGGGAGACAATGAGCAGTTCTTC. Residues: CASSLALAGDNEQFF. The chain has TRBV13 and TRBJ2-1; 10 bases are shared with TRBD2. In germline, CDR1 is PRHDT, CDR2 FYEKMQ (reference sequence). The CDR3 contains 15 residues. Trimming at V came to 1 base and at J to 5 bases, leaving 2 bases not matched to a gene.

The CDR3 loop reads CASSYSSGPSQFF. The CDR3 nucleotides read TGTGCCAGCAGTTACTCTTCGGGACCCTCGCAGTTCTTC. The chain employs TRBV6-6 and TRBJ2-1; the D gene could be TRBD1 or TRBD2 (5 bases each). The CDR3 consists of 13 residues. The V and J ends lost 0 bases and 12 bases respectively, with 12 bases between them. Germline CDR1 reads MNHNY; CDR2 reads SVGAGI (reference sequence).

This clone was observed a single time. The chain carries TRBV7-3 and TRBJ1-6, with 7 nucleotides matching TRBD1. The CDR3 is made up of 18 amino acids. Germline CDR1 SGHTA, CDR2 FQGTGA. The J segment lost 8 bases and the V segment lost 6 bases, leaving 19 bases of the junction unmatched. CDR3 nucleotides: TGTGCCAGCAGACACGACAGGGACCCAAAATTAGGTCATTCACCCCTCCACTTT. Protein: CASRHDRDPKLGHSPLHF.

The chain joins TRBV6-5 to TRBJ2-3; D gene unclear. Per the germline V gene, CDR1 is MNHEY and CDR2 is SVGAGI. V lost 2 bases and J 1 base, leaving 4 bases between the germline ends. This CDR3 is built from 13 residues. CDR3 sequence reads: CASSYARTDTQYF. The CDR3 nucleotides are TGTGCCAGCAGTTACGCACGCACAGATACGCAGTATTTT.

The CDR3 reads CASSPRQFSYEQYF. The DNA of the CDR3 is TGTGCCAGCAGCCCTAGACAGTTCTCCTACGAGCAGTACTTC. The rearrangement uses TRBV7-9 and TRBJ2-7, with D perhaps TRBD1 (5 bases). Germline V gene sequence: CDR1 SEHNR, CDR2 FQNEAQ (reference sequence). CDR3 length equals 14 residues. Trimming took 5 bases from V and 0 from J, leaving 11 bases between them.

The genes are TRBV18 and TRBJ1-2; no clear D gene. Trimming shortened V by 0 bases and J by 5 bases, and 13 bases separated the two germline ends. The CDR3 has 15 residues. Germline V gene sequence: CDR1 KGHSH, CDR2 LQKENI. Here the CDR3 reads CASSPPSDHFYGYTF. The CDR3 DNA sequence: TGTGCCAGCTCACCACCTTCAGATCACTTTTATGGCTACACCTTC.

This clone was picked up one time. The chain is built from TRBV28 and TRBJ2-1; TRBD2 agrees at 11 bases. Per the germline V gene, CDR1 is MDHEN and CDR2 is SYDVKM. This CDR3 region has 18 residues. Trimming at V came to 5 bases and at J to 0 bases, leaving 9 bases not matched to a gene. CDR3 sequence: CASSPPIAGGSSYNEQFF. DNA for the CDR3: TGTGCCAGCAGTCCGCCCATAGCGGGGGGGAGCTCCTACAATGAGCAGTTCTTC.

The chain links TRBV5-4 to TRBJ2-7; perhaps D is TRBD1 or TRBD2 (5 bases each). Germline assignment: CDR1 SGHNT and CDR2 YYREEE (reference sequence). The CDR3 spans 16 residues. V dropped 0 bases and J dropped 0 bases, with 13 bases sitting between them. The CDR3: CASSLAPGRSSYEQYF. CDR3 nucleotides: TGTGCCAGCAGCTTGGCGCCGGGACGGAGCTCCTACGAGCAGTACTTC. Full variable domain (remainder filled in from reference TRBV5-4 and TRBJ2-7): ETGVTQSPTHLIKTRGQQVTLRCSSQSGHNTVSWYQQALGQGPQFIFQYYREEENGRGNFPPRFSGLQFPNYSSELNVNALELDDSALYLCASSLAPGRSSYEQYFGPGTRLTVT.

The count of this clone is one. The J gene is TRBJ2-7, the V gene TRBV7-9; TRBD1 matches at 10 bases. From germline, CDR1 is SEHNR and CDR2 FQNEAQ (reference sequence). The CDR3 sequence is 16 residues long. Losses at the gene ends were 5 bases for V and 1 base for J; bases not matched to a gene: 8. The CDR3 region is CASSDRDRGKSYEQYF. CDR3 sequence (DNA): TGTGCCAGCAGCGACCGGGACAGGGGAAAGTCCTACGAGCAGTACTTC.

Here the CDR3 DNA reads TGTGCCAGCAGTTTGACAGGACCCAGCTCCTACAATGAGCAGTTCTTC. As protein: CASSLTGPSSYNEQFF. This chain uses TRBV27 with TRBJ2-1, with D possibly being TRBD1 (6 bases). This CDR3 is built from 16 residues. The V end was cut by 3 bases, the J end by 0 bases, with 12 bases between. CDR1 MNHEY and CDR2 SMNVEV come from the germline V gene (reference sequence).

This chain uses TRBV5-6 with TRBJ1-1; no definite D call. V lost 0 bases to trimming and J lost 7 bases, with 4 bases between them. CDR3 length equals 11 residues. The germline gives CDR1 SGHDT, CDR2 YYEEEE. CDR3 sequence reads: CASSLGLEAFF. For the CDR3, the DNA is TGTGCCAGCAGCTTGGGCCTTGAAGCTTTCTTT. The full variable domain, its missing parts supplied by reference TRBV5-6 and TRBJ1-1, is DAGVTQSPTHLIKTRGQQVTLRCSPKSGHDTVSWYQQALGQGPQFIFQYYEEEERQRGNFPDRFSGHQFPNYSSELNVNALLLGDSALYLCASSLGLEAFFGQGTRLTVV.